The 13 T cell receptor beta chains listed next were all sequenced from one sample in a study of regulatory T cells in long-lasting Graves disease. Time point described: newly diagnosed GD, antithyroid drugs for less than 3 months. PBMC-derived RNA was used for the TCR library. Relying on iRepertoire HTBI primers and Arm-PCR of CDR3 regions, the team built TCR beta libraries. TCRdb processed the multiplex PCR reads anew with MiXCR; each CDR3 protein has one entry. The sample lists more than 400,000 distinct CDR3 sequences; 16% were seen once. The same data also went into a second study, on T cells in Graves' hyperthyroidism and ophthalmopathy.

This material consisted of peripheral blood mononuclear cells (PBMCs), taken at new diagnosis, from a patient treated with antithyroid drugs. The receptors come from a young woman with Graves disease.

This clonotype occurred many times. The rearrangement uses TRBV19 and TRBJ1-1; 9 bases map to TRBD1. From germline, CDR1 is LNHDA and CDR2 SQIVND (reference sequence). V shed 5 bases and J 5 bases; nucleotides not matched to a gene: 6. This CDR3 comprises 14 residues. In nucleotides, the CDR3 is TGTGCCAGTAGTTTCCGGACAGGGGTGACTGAAGCTTTCTTT. Translated: CASSFRTGVTEAFF.

On this clonotype itself: This may arise from a read error, as a much more abundant clone is one base away. The chain has TRBV5-1 and TRBJ2-1; 11 nucleotides match TRBD2. Germline-derived CDR1 and CDR2 are SGHRS and YFSETQ. This CDR3 has 19 residues. V lost 0 bases, J lost 8 bases, and 16 bases stayed unmatched. The CDR3: CASSLDGSGRARPRDEQFF. The CDR3 DNA is TGCGCCAGCAGCTTGGATGGTAGCGGGAGGGCTCGTCCTAGGGATGAGCAGTTCTTC.

The chain recombines TRBV5-8 with TRBJ2-7; D call uncertain. The CDR3 spans 11 residues. V lost 4 bases and J lost 7, with 9 bases in between. The germline V gene has CDR1 SGHTS and CDR2 YDEGEE. CDR3 coding DNA: TGTGCCAGCAGCATGATGGATGAGCAGTACTTC. This translates into CASSMMDEQYF.

This clonotype showed up just a few times. The rearrangement links TRBV27 to TRBJ2-2; TRBD2 matches 10 bases. V lost 3 bases, J lost 7 bases, and 8 bases stayed unmatched. This CDR3 comprises 16 residues. Germline CDR1 reads MNHEY; CDR2 reads SMNVEV (reference sequence). CDR3 sequence: CASSFAAGGPFGELFF. CDR3 in DNA: TGTGCCAGCAGTTTCGCAGCGGGAGGGCCGTTCGGGGAGCTGTTTTTT.

This clonotype has ten or more counts. V and J are TRBV3-1 and TRBJ1-2; 8 nucleotides agree with TRBD1. The V gene end was trimmed by 5 bases and the J gene end by 8 bases; junction bases not matched to a gene: 7. The length of the CDR3 is 13 residues. Germline CDR1 LGHDT, CDR2 YNNKEL (reference sequence). The CDR3 DNA reads as TGTGCCAGCAGCTCCGACAGGGGTAACGGCTACACCTTC. Translation gives CASSSDRGNGYTF.

CDR3 DNA sequence: TGTGCCAGCAGTGACCCGACTAGCCCCTACTACGAGCAGTACTTC. Its protein is CASSDPTSPYYEQYF. V is TRBV6-2 or TRBV6-3 and J is TRBJ2-7, with TRBD2 matching over 7 bases. V shed 5 bases, J shed 3 bases, and the junction held 10 bases outside the gene matches. This CDR3 contains 15 residues. CDR1 and CDR2 (germline): MNHEY, SVGEGT.

Comment on this clonotype: A clone one base away is much larger, so this may be a read error. V usage is TRBV5-1 and J usage is TRBJ1-6; 7 nucleotides line up with TRBD1. The germline V gene has CDR1 SGHRS and CDR2 YFSETQ. This CDR3 has 15 amino acids. Here the CDR3 DNA reads TGCGCCAGCAGCTTGGTCGATAGGGGGCATTCACCCCGCCACTTT. Protein: CASSLVDRGHSPRHF.

The sample holds many counts of this clonotype. In nucleotides, the CDR3 is TGTGCCTGGAGTGTACTAGGGGTGGCCTATGGCTACACCTTC. Translated: CAWSVLGVAYGYTF. The J gene is TRBJ1-2, the V gene TRBV30; tentative D call: TRBD1 (5 bases). The CDR3 contains 14 residues. Trimming removed 0 bases from V and 4 bases from J, with 12 bases in between. Germline V gene data show CDR1 as GTSNPN and CDR2 as SVGIG (reference sequence).

In its sample, this clonotype was seen many times. The rearrangement links TRBV28 to TRBJ2-1; possibly TRBD2 for D (6 bases). CDR1 and CDR2 from the germline V gene are MDHEN and SYDVKM. The CDR3 runs 15 residues. Trimming cost V 6 bases and J 2 bases, with 14 bases left between them. The CDR3 here is CASSLLAETYNEQFF. In DNA, the CDR3 is TGTGCCAGCAGCCTTTTAGCGGAGACCTACAATGAGCAGTTCTTC.

This clonotype has a count of ten or more. The V call is TRBV9, the J call TRBJ1-1; D perhaps matches TRBD1 (6 bases). The CDR3 consists of 13 residues. Trimming took 3 bases from V and 3 from J, leaving 9 bases between them. Germline assignment: CDR1 SGDLS and CDR2 YYNGEE. The CDR3 coding sequence is TGTGCCAGCAGCGGACAGGCGGACACTGAAGCTTTCTTT. It encodes CASSGQADTEAFF.

This clonotype was counted only a few times. One end of the junction fails to match germline, which may point to a read error. This chain connects TRBV5-6 to TRBJ2-1, with 9 bases identical to TRBD1. Germline V CDR1 and CDR2: SGHDT, YYEEEE. The CDR3 is 15 amino acids. The CDR3 bases are TGTGCCAGCAGCTTGTACGGGACAGGGAAAAATGATCAGTTCTTC. Translation gives CASSLYGTGKNDQFF.

The chain uses TRBV24-1 and TRBJ1-4, with 9 positions matching TRBD1. The CDR3 loop spans 16 amino acids. Trimming cost V 4 bases and J 4 bases; bases outside gene matches: 6. Germline CDR1 reads KGHDR; CDR2 reads SFDVKD. CDR3 amino acids: CATSDPTGGDNEKLFF. The CDR3 DNA is TGTGCCACCAGTGACCCGACAGGGGGTGATAATGAAAAACTGTTTTTT.

The chain has TRBV20-1 and TRBJ2-7; 8 bases agree with TRBD2. CDR1 DFQATT and CDR2 SNEGSKA come from the germline V gene (reference sequence). J was trimmed by 2 bases and V by 1 base; bases with no gene match: 4. The CDR3 is made up of 14 amino acids. The CDR3 nucleotides read TGCAGTGCTAGAGTTATAGCGGGAACCTACGAGCAGTACTTC. It encodes CSARVIAGTYEQYF.